The T cell receptor (beta chain) described here comes from a study of T cell changes during pregnancy in multiple sclerosis. Produced via immunoSEQ multiplex PCR; TCRdb's table is partial and in-frame only. The table lists 65,000 to 85,000 clones, 90% of them singletons. Germline V gene data show CDR1 as GTSNPN and CDR2 as SVGIG (reference sequence). This CDR3 comprises 15 residues. V lost 0 bases, J lost 6 bases, and 12 bases lay in between. This sample comprised peripheral blood, obtained after pregnancy. This chain joins TRBV30 and TRBJ1-6; D remains ambiguous. The receptor's source is a female donor in good health, enrolled as a control in a pregnancy study. CDR3 residues: CAWSVLPTSNSPLHF. CDR3 coding DNA: TGTGCCTGGAGTGTCCTCCCCACCAGTAATTCACCCCTCCACTTT.